The next 5 T cell receptor beta chains were all read from a single sample in a study of immune evolution from preneoplasia to lung adenocarcinoma. The table came from immunoSEQ multiplex PCR; TCRdb's copy has only in-frame clones and leaves some out. Of 6,000 to 7,500 clones in the sample, 76% were seen once. Sequences were obtained from FFPE minimally invasive lung adenocarcinoma tissue. The receptors here all came from a person between 60 and 80 years old with lung adenocarcinoma.

The chain employs TRBV13 and TRBJ2-2; TRBD1 is a possible D gene (9 bases). V was shortened by 5 bases and J by 4 bases, with 26 bases between the two germline ends. The CDR3 contains 19 residues. CDR1 PRHDT and CDR2 FYEKMQ come from the germline V gene (reference sequence). The CDR3 DNA follows: TGTGCCAGCAGCACCACGACAGGGGGTTCCAGCGGGAGCACCGGGGAGCTGTTTTTT. Translating gives CASSTTTGGSSGSTGELFF.

V and J are TRBV5-6 and TRBJ2-2; TRBD2 agrees at 7 bases. The germline CDR1 and CDR2 sequences are SGHDT and YYEEEE. This CDR3 comprises 16 residues. V shed 7 bases and J 5 bases; nucleotides not matched to a gene: 14. CDR3 in amino acids: CASGRGVERNTGELFF. In nucleotides, the CDR3 is TGTGCCAGCGGCCGGGGGGTCGAGCGGAATACCGGGGAGCTGTTTTTT. The variable domain in full, completed from reference TRBV5-6 and TRBJ2-2, reads DAGVTQSPTHLIKTRGQQVTLRCSPKSGHDTVSWYQQALGQGPQFIFQYYEEEERQRGNFPDRFSGHQFPNYSSELNVNALLLGDSALYLCASGRGVERNTGELFFGEGSRLTVL.

The CDR3 sequence is CASSVGLGELFF. In DNA form, the CDR3 reads TGTGCCAGCAGCGTAGGACTCGGGGAGCTGTTTTTT. The V and J genes are TRBV9 and TRBJ2-2, with D uncertain. The CDR3 consists of 12 residues. V dropped 0 bases and J dropped 7 bases, with 4 bases sitting between them. The germline gives CDR1 SGDLS, CDR2 YYNGEE.

The chain uses TRBV11-1 and TRBJ2-5; D is ambiguous. V lost 2 bases and J 1 base, leaving 8 bases between the germline ends. The CDR3 is made up of 14 amino acids. Germline V CDR1 and CDR2: SGHAT, FQDESV (reference sequence). CDR3 nucleotide sequence: TGTGCCAGCAGCTTAAGGGCAGGCCAAGAGACCCAGTACTTC. Translated: CASSLRAGQETQYF.

The V and J genes are TRBV6-5 and TRBJ1-1; no reliable D call. Trimming stripped 2 bases from V and 1 base from J, with 8 bases between. CDR1 is MNHEY, CDR2 SVGAGI, per germline. This CDR3 spans 14 amino acids. CDR3 sequence reads: CASSYGFRNTEAFF. CDR3 DNA sequence: TGTGCCAGCAGTTACGGGTTTCGGAACACTGAAGCTTTCTTT.